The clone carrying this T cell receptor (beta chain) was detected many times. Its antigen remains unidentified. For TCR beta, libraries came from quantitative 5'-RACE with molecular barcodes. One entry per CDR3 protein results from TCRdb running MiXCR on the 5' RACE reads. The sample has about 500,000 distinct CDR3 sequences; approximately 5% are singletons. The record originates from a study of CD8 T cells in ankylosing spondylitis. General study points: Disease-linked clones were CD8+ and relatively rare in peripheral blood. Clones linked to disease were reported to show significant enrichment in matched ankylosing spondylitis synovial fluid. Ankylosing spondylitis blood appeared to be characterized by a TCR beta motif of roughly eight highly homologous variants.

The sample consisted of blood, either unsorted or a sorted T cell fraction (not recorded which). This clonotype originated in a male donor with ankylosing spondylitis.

The CDR3 loop reads CASSLWQETEAFF. For the CDR3, the DNA is TGTGCCAGCTCTTTATGGCAGGAGACTGAAGCTTTCTTT. The V and J genes are TRBV3-1 and TRBJ1-1, with D unresolved. Trimming removed 8 bases at V and 5 bases at J, with 15 bases between. This CDR3 has 13 residues. Germline CDR1 and CDR2: LGHDT and YNNKEL (reference sequence).